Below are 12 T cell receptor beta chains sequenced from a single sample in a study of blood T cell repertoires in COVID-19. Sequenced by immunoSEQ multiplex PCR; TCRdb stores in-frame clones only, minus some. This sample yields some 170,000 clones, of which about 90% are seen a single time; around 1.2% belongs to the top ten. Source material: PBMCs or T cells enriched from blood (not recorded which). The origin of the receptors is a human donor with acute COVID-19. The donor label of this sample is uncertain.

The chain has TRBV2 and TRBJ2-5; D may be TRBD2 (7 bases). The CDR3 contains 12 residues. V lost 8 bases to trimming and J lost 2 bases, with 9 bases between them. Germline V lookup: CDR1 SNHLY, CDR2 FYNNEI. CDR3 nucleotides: TGTGCCAGCGGGAGGGGGCAAGAGACCCAGTACTTC. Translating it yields CASGRGQETQYF.

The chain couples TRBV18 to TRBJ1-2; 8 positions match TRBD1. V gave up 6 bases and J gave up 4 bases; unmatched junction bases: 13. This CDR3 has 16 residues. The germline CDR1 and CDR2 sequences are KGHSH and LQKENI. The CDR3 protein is CASSPGQATEGYGYTF. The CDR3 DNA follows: TGTGCCAGCTCCCCGGGACAGGCGACAGAGGGCTATGGCTACACCTTC. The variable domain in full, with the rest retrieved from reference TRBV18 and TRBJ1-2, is NAGVMQNPRHLVRRRGQEARLRCSPMKGHSHVYWYRQLPEEGLKFMVYLQKENIIDESGMPKERFSAEFPKEGPSILRIQQVVRGDSAAYFCASSPGQATEGYGYTFGSGTRLTVV.

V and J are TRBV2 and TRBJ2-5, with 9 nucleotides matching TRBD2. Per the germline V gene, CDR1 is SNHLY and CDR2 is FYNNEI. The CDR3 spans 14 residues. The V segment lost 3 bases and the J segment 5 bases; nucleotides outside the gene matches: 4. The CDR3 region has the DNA TGTGCCAGCAGTGATGTTAGCGGGGGCGAGACCCAGTACTTC. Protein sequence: CASSDVSGGETQYF.

CDR3 sequence reads: CASSPWDRPGTEAFF. The CDR3, as DNA: TGTGCCAGCAGTCCCTGGGACAGACCTGGAACTGAAGCTTTCTTT. V gene TRBV27 combines with J gene TRBJ1-1, with 7 bases that match TRBD1. In germline, CDR1 is MNHEY, CDR2 SMNVEV (reference sequence). Trimming cost V 5 bases and J 5 bases; bases outside gene matches: 11. The CDR3 contains 15 residues.

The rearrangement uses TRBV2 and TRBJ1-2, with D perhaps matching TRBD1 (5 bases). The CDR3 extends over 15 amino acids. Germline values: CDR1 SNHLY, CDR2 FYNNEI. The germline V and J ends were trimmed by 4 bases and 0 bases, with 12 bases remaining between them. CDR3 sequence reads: CASSGSTETNYGYTF. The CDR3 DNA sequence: TGTGCCAGCAGTGGTTCGACAGAAACTAACTATGGCTACACCTTC. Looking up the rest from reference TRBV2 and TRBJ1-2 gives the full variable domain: EPEVTQTPSHQVTQMGQEVILRCVPISNHLYFYWYRQILGQKVEFLVSFYNNEISEKSEIFDDQFSVERPDGSNFTLKIRSTKLEDSAMYFCASSGSTETNYGYTFGSGTRLTVV.

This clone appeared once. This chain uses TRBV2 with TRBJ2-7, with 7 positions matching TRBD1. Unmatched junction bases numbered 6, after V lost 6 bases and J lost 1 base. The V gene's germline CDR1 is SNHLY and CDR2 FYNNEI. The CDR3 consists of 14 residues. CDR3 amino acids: CASSTGESSYEQYF. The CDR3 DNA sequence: TGTGCCAGCAGCACAGGGGAGTCGTCCTACGAGCAGTACTTC.

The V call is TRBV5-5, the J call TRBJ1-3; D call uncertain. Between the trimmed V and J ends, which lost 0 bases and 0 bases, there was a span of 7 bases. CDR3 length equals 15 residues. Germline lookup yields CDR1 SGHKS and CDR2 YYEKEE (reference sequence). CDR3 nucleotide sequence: TGTGCCAGCAGCTTGGACAGTACCTCTGGAAACACCATATATTTT. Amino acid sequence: CASSLDSTSGNTIYF.

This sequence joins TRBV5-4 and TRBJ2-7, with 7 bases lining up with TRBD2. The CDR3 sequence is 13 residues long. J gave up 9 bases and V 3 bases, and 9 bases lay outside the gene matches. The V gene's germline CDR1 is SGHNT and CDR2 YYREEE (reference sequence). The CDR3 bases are TGTGCCAGCAGCTGGACGGGGGGTGAGGTGCAGTACTTC. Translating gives CASSWTGGEVQYF. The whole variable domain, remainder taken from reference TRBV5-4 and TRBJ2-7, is ETGVTQSPTHLIKTRGQQVTLRCSSQSGHNTVSWYQQALGQGPQFIFQYYREEENGRGNFPPRFSGLQFPNYSSELNVNALELDDSALYLCASSWTGGEVQYFGPGTRLTVT.

The CDR3 loop reads CASSGELIYEQYF. Written as DNA, the CDR3 is TGCGCCAGCAGTGGTGAGTTGATCTACGAGCAGTACTTC. The V gene is TRBV10-2, the J gene TRBJ2-7; the D is unclear. Trimming took off 4 bases at V and 3 bases at J, with 10 bases between the two ends. The CDR3 is 13 residues long. Germline CDR1 is WSHSY and CDR2 is SAAADI.

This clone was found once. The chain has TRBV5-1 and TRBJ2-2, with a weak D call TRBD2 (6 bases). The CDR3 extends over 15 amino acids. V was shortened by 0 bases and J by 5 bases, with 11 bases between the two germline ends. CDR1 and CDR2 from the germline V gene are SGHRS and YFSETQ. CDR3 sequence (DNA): TGCGCCAGCAGCTTGGCCGGAGGGGTGACCGGGGAGCTGTTTTTT. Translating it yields CASSLAGGVTGELFF.

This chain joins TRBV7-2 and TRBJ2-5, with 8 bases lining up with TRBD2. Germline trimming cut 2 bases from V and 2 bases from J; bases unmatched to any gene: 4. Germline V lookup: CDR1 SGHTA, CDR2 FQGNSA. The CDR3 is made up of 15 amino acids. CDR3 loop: CASSLRRGEQETQYF. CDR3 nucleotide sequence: TGTGCCAGCAGCTTAAGGCGGGGGGAACAAGAGACCCAGTACTTC.

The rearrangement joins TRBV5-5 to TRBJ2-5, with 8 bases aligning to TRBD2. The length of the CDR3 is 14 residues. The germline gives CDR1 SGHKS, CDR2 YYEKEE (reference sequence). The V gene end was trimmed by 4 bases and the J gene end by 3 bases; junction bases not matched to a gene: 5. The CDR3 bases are TGTGCCAGCAGCCCGGGACTAGTCGAAGAGACCCAGTACTTC. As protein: CASSPGLVEETQYF. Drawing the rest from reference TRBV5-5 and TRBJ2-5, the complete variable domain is DAGVTQSPTHLIKTRGQQVTLRCSPISGHKSVSWYQQVLGQGPQFIFQYYEKEERGRGNFPDRFSARQFPNYSSELNVNALLLGDSALYLCASSPGLVEETQYFGPGTRLLVL.